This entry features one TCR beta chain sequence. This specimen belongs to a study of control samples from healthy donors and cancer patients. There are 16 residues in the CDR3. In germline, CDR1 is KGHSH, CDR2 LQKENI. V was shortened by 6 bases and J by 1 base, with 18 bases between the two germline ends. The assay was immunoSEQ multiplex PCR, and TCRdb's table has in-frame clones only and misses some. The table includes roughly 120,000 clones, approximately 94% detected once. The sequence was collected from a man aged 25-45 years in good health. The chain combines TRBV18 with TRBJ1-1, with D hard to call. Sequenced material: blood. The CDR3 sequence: CASSNHVSFSNTEAFF. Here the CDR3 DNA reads TGTGCCAGCTCCAATCATGTTAGTTTTTCGAACACTGAAGCTTTCTTT.